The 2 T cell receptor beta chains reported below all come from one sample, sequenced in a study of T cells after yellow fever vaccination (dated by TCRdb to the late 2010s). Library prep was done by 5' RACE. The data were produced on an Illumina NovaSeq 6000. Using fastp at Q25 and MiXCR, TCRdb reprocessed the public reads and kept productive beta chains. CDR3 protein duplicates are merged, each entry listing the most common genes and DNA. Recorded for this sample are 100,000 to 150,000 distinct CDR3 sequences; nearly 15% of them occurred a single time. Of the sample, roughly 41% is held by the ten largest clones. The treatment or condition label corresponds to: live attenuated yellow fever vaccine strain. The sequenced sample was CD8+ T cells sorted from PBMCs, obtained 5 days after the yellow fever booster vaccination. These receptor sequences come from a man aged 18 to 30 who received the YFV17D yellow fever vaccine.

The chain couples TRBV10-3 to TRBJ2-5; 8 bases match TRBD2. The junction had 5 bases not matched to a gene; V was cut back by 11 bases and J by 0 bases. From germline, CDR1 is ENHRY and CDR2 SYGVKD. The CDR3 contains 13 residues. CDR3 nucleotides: TGTGCCTCGGGGGGGGCGTACCAAGAGACCCAGTACTTC. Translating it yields CASGGAYQETQYF.

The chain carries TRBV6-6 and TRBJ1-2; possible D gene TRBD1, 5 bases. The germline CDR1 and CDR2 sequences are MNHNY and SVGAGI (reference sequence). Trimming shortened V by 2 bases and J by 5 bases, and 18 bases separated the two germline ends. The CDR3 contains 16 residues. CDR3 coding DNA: TGTGCCAGCAGTTACGAGGGAGGAGGGGTGGAGTATGGCTACACCTTC. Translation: CASSYEGGGVEYGYTF.